These 25 T cell receptor beta chains came from one sample sequenced in a study of blood T cell repertoires in COVID-19. The protocol was immunoSEQ multiplex PCR, while the TCRdb copy is restricted to in-frame clones and leaves out a portion. The table records about 300,000 clones, 65% to 85% of them present only once. Sequencing was done on a sample of peripheral blood. The receptors originated from a human donor with COVID-19, enrolled during active disease. The donor label of this sample is uncertain.

This chain connects TRBV7-2 to TRBJ2-7; 10 nucleotides match TRBD2. The V segment lost 7 bases and the J segment 0 bases; nucleotides outside the gene matches: 3. The length of the CDR3 is 14 residues. Germline V gene sequence: CDR1 SGHTA, CDR2 FQGNSA. The CDR3 reads CASKLAGDSYEQYF. The CDR3 DNA reads as TGTGCCAGCAAGCTAGCGGGAGACTCCTACGAGCAGTACTTC.

The genes are TRBV28 and TRBJ2-3; D perhaps matches TRBD2 (5 bases). Germline lookup yields CDR1 MDHEN and CDR2 SYDVKM. V was clipped by 6 bases and J by 8 bases, with 15 bases between them. The CDR3 is 13 amino acids. The CDR3 reads CASSSPGSGTQYF. The CDR3 DNA follows: TGTGCCAGCAGCTCCCCGGGGAGCGGTACGCAGTATTTT. Full variable domain (rest looked up from reference TRBV28 and TRBJ2-3): DVKVTQSSRYLVKRTGEKVFLECVQDMDHENMFWYRQDPGLGLRLIYFSYDVKMKEKGDIPEGYSVSREKKERFSLILESASTNQTSMYLCASSSPGSGTQYFGPGTRLTVL.

The chain uses TRBV13 and TRBJ2-1, with TRBD2 matching 10 bases. The germline gives CDR1 PRHDT, CDR2 FYEKMQ (reference sequence). The trim removed 4 bases at V and 8 bases at J, leaving 5 bases unmatched. The CDR3 sequence is 14 residues long. The CDR3 protein is CASSSLGLADEQFF. CDR3 nucleotide sequence: TGTGCCAGCAGCTCCTTAGGACTAGCGGATGAGCAGTTCTTC.

This clone was seen only once. The chain carries TRBV27 and TRBJ2-7; the D gene is possibly TRBD2 (5 bases). V lost 0 bases, J lost 2 bases, and 5 bases lay in between. Germline CDR1 is MNHEY and CDR2 is SMNVEV (reference sequence). CDR3 length equals 13 residues. The chain's CDR3 is CASSLSGAYEQYF. The CDR3 coding sequence is TGTGCCAGCAGTTTATCCGGGGCCTACGAGCAGTACTTC.

V is TRBV27 and J is TRBJ2-1; perhaps TRBD2 as D (7 bases). CDR3 length equals 18 residues. The germline V and J ends were trimmed by 2 bases and 7 bases, with 24 bases remaining between them. Germline V gives CDR1 MNHEY, CDR2 SMNVEV (reference sequence). The CDR3 DNA follows: TGTGCCAGCAGTTTAGTCCGGTGGGGTGAGGGGGAGGGGAATGAGCAGTTCTTC. This gives the protein CASSLVRWGEGEGNEQFF.

The chain employs TRBV29-1 and TRBJ2-1; 10 bases are a match to TRBD2. Looked up from germline, CDR1 is SQVTM and CDR2 is ANQGSEA. This CDR3 is built from 13 residues. Trimming removed 6 bases from V and 4 bases from J; junction bases left unmatched: 3. The CDR3 protein is CSVSSGGYNEQFF. In nucleotides, the CDR3 is TGCAGCGTCTCTAGCGGGGGATACAATGAGCAGTTCTTC.

This clone appeared a few times. The genes are TRBV30 and TRBJ1-2, with a tentative D call TRBD1 (5 bases). Trimming shortened V by 0 bases and J by 2 bases, and 22 bases separated the two germline ends. The CDR3 spans 18 residues. CDR1 and CDR2 (germline): GTSNPN, SVGIG (reference sequence). The DNA for the CDR3 is TGTGCCTGGAGTGTACTGTGGGGGGATCTGGGCAGGAACTATGGCTACACCTTC. Translating it yields CAWSVLWGDLGRNYGYTF.

Here the CDR3 DNA reads TGTGCCAGCAGCCCCATGGGCAGGTCTGGCTACACCTTC. Its protein is CASSPMGRSGYTF. The chain recombines TRBV7-3 with TRBJ1-2; the D is unclear. The germline gives CDR1 SGHTA, CDR2 FQGTGA. The CDR3 sequence is 13 residues long. V was trimmed by 5 bases and J by 7 bases, leaving 14 bases between them.

The genes are TRBV6-5 and TRBJ1-5; the D is unclear. CDR1 and CDR2 (germline): MNHEY, SVGAGI. V was shortened by 5 bases and J by 6 bases, with 14 bases between the two germline ends. The CDR3 contains 14 residues. This CDR3 is CASSRGLLGQPQHF. In DNA form, the CDR3 reads TGTGCCAGCAGTCGAGGACTGTTGGGTCAGCCCCAGCATTTT.

This chain connects TRBV7-2 to TRBJ1-4, with 8 bases fitting TRBD1. V lost 5 bases, J lost 6 bases, and 2 bases stayed unmatched. The CDR3 has 13 residues. Germline V CDR1 and CDR2: SGHTA, FQGNSA. CDR3: CASSRTGYEKLFF. CDR3 bases: TGTGCCAGCAGCCGGACAGGGTATGAAAAACTGTTTTTT.

V is TRBV11-3 and J is TRBJ2-2, with TRBD1 identical over 9 bases. The CDR3 has 15 amino acids. After removal of 7 bases from V and 2 bases from J, the junction contained 5 bases not matched to a gene. The germline V gene has CDR1 SGHNT and CDR2 YENEEA. The CDR3 loop reads CASTDRGSNTGELFF. In DNA, the CDR3 is TGTGCCAGCACCGACAGGGGGTCAAACACCGGGGAGCTGTTTTTT.

The V and J genes are TRBV12-3 or TRBV12-4 and TRBJ1-1; D is unresolved. CDR3 length equals 13 residues. V was shortened by 6 bases and J by 3 bases, with 11 bases between the two germline ends. The chain's CDR3 is CASSGSFYTEAFF. The DNA for the CDR3 is TGTGCCAGCAGCGGGAGCTTTTACACTGAAGCTTTCTTT.

The gene calls are TRBV19 and TRBJ2-7; a weak D match, TRBD1 (5 bases). Trimming removed 9 bases at V and 0 bases at J, with 9 bases between. The CDR3 contains 12 residues. Germline V gene sequence: CDR1 LNHDA, CDR2 SQIVND (reference sequence). As DNA, the CDR3 is TGTGCCAGCCTTGACAGCTCCTACGAGCAGTACTTC. Encoded protein: CASLDSSYEQYF.

CDR3 protein: CASSPDRGTYEQYF. The CDR3 nucleotides are TGTGCCAGCTCCCCGGACAGGGGGACCTACGAGCAGTACTTC. The chain couples TRBV6-5 to TRBJ2-7, with 10 bases that match TRBD1. CDR3 length equals 14 residues. In germline, CDR1 is MNHEY, CDR2 SVGAGI. Unmatched junction bases numbered 6, after V lost 8 bases and J lost 2 bases.

This rearrangement joins TRBV2 to TRBJ1-1; tentatively, D is TRBD1 (5 bases). V lost 6 bases and J lost 4, with 12 bases in between. Germline values: CDR1 SNHLY, CDR2 FYNNEI. The CDR3 covers 13 residues. CDR3 in amino acids: CASRPSGGTEAFF. In DNA form, the CDR3 reads TGTGCCAGCAGGCCTTCGGGGGGCACTGAAGCTTTCTTT.

As DNA, the CDR3 is TGTGCCAGCAGCCGCCGACTAGCGGGAGGGCCGGGCCACTACGAGCAGTACTTC. The encoded protein is CASSRRLAGGPGHYEQYF. The rearrangement joins TRBV3-1 (or the pseudogene TRBV3-2) to TRBJ2-7, with TRBD2 identical over 14 bases. Germline loops: CDR1 LGHDT, CDR2 YNNKEL (reference sequence). The CDR3 is 18 amino acids. V was pared by 4 bases and J by 3 bases, with 11 bases of the junction left unmatched.

V usage is TRBV19 and J usage is TRBJ2-2; 10 bases are shared with TRBD2. From germline, CDR1 is LNHDA and CDR2 SQIVND (reference sequence). The CDR3 loop spans 16 amino acids. Trimming cost V 1 base and J 4 bases; bases outside gene matches: 3. This CDR3 is CASSIVTSGTTGELFF. CDR3 nucleotides: TGTGCCAGTAGTATAGTCACTAGCGGGACCACCGGGGAGCTGTTTTTT.

The chain couples TRBV4-2 to TRBJ1-2; weak D call: TRBD1 (6 bases). Germline V CDR1 and CDR2: LGHNA, YNFKEQ. V lost 1 base and J lost 4, with 10 bases in between. The CDR3 consists of 14 residues. This CDR3 reads CASSQGGQLYGYTF. CDR3 bases: TGTGCCAGCAGCCAAGGGGGGCAGCTCTATGGCTACACCTTC.

The chain combines TRBV7-9 with TRBJ2-2, with 13 nucleotides matching TRBD2. The V gene's germline CDR1 is SEHNR and CDR2 FQNEAQ (reference sequence). The trim removed 5 bases at V and 6 bases at J, leaving 3 bases unmatched. The CDR3 totals 15 residues. The CDR3 DNA reads as TGTGCCAGCAGCACTAGCGGGAGGGCCCCCGGGGAGCTGTTTTTT. Amino acids: CASSTSGRAPGELFF.

The rearrangement uses TRBV28 and TRBJ1-2; 8 bases map to TRBD1. There are 14 residues in the CDR3. Trimming cost V 6 bases and J 4 bases; bases outside gene matches: 7. CDR1 is MDHEN and CDR2 is SYDVKM in the germline V gene. CDR3 nucleotides: TGTGCCAGCAGGAACGGACAGGGAACCTATGGCTACACCTTC. Translated: CASRNGQGTYGYTF.

This chain connects TRBV10-3 to TRBJ1-6; D unclear. Germline V gives CDR1 ENHRY, CDR2 SYGVKD. Trimming removed 0 bases at V and 2 bases at J, with 5 bases between. This CDR3 has 15 residues. CDR3 in amino acids: CAISESNTYNSPLHF. The CDR3 DNA reads as TGTGCCATCAGTGAGTCTAATACCTATAATTCACCCCTCCACTTT.

V usage is TRBV5-1 and J usage is TRBJ1-1, with D tentatively TRBD1 (5 bases). Trimming removed 4 bases from V and 1 base from J, with 11 bases in between. The CDR3 sequence is 14 residues long. CDR1 and CDR2 from the germline V gene are SGHRS and YFSETQ. The CDR3 here is CASSIGGANTEAFF. As DNA, the CDR3 is TGCGCCAGCAGCATCGGCGGGGCGAACACTGAAGCTTTCTTT.

V usage is TRBV27 and J usage is TRBJ2-5; no clear D gene. This CDR3 is 15 amino acids long. Looked up from germline, CDR1 is MNHEY and CDR2 is SMNVEV (reference sequence). V lost 6 bases and J lost 2, with 16 bases in between. In DNA form, the CDR3 reads TGTGCCAGCAGGAAATCTTATCAGGCTCAAGAGACCCAGTACTTC. It encodes CASRKSYQAQETQYF.

The chain joins TRBV10-3 to TRBJ2-7; 12 bases are shared with TRBD1. This CDR3 spans 16 amino acids. Germline V gene lookup returns CDR1 ENHRY and CDR2 SYGVKD. Trimming cost V 3 bases and J 6 bases; bases outside gene matches: 9. The CDR3 DNA sequence: TGTGCCATCAGTGACATTCCGGGACAGGGGGCTTTCGAGCAGTACTTC. Protein product: CAISDIPGQGAFEQYF.

The V gene is TRBV19, the J gene TRBJ1-1, with D unresolved. Trimming stripped 3 bases from V and 1 base from J, with 9 bases between. Germline values: CDR1 LNHDA, CDR2 SQIVND (reference sequence). The CDR3 contains 14 residues. The CDR3 here is CASSILLRNTEAFF. The CDR3 DNA sequence: TGTGCCAGTAGTATCCTTTTGAGGAACACTGAAGCTTTCTTT. Full variable domain (outside the CDR3, taken from reference TRBV19 and TRBJ1-1): DGGITQSPKYLFRKEGQNVTLSCEQNLNHDAMYWYRQDPGQGLRLIYYSQIVNDFQKGDIAEGYSVSREKKESFPLTVTSAQKNPTAFYLCASSILLRNTEAFFGQGTRLTVV.